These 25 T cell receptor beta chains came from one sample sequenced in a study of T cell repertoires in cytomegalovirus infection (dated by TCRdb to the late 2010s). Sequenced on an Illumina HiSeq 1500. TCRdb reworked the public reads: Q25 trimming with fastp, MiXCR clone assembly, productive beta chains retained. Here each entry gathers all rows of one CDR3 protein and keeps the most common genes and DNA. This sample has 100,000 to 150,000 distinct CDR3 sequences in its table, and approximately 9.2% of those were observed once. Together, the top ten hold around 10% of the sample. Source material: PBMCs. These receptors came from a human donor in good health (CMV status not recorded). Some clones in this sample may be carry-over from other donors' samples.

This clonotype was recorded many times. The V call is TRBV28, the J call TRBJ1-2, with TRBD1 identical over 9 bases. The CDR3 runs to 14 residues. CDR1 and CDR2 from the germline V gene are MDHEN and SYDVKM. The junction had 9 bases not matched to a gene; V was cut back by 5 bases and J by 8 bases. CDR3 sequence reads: CASSLPTGGGGYTF. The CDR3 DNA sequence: TGTGCCAGCAGTCTCCCGACAGGGGGAGGCGGCTACACCTTC.

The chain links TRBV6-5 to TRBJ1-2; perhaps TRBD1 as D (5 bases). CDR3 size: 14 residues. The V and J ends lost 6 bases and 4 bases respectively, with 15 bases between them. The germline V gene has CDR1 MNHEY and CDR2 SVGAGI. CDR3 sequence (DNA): TGTGCCAGCAGCCGTGAGGGGCTGGGCTATGGCTACACCTTC. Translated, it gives CASSREGLGYGYTF.

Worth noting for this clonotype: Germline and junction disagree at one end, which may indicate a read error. The CDR3 reads CASSTDGYSYTF. DNA of the CDR3: TGTGCCAGCAGTACGGACGGCTATAGCTACACCTTC. This chain uses TRBV12-3 or TRBV12-4 with TRBJ1-2; D call uncertain. The CDR3 has 12 residues.

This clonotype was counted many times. The CDR3 region has the DNA TGTGCCAGCAGCTTAGCGTCGAAGGGTAGCAATCAGCCCCAGCATTTT. Its protein product is CASSLASKGSNQPQHF. The V and J genes are TRBV7-8 and TRBJ1-5; D remains unclear. Trimming removed 0 bases from V and 0 bases from J, with 9 bases in between. Germline V CDR1 and CDR2: SGHVS, FQNEAQ. The length of the CDR3 is 16 residues.

The CDR3 is CASRFSGTSYNEQFF. The CDR3 DNA follows: TGTGCCAGCAGATTTAGCGGGACCTCCTACAATGAGCAGTTCTTC. The chain employs TRBV2 and TRBJ2-1; 8 bases fit TRBD2. V was pared by 6 bases and J by 0 bases, with 4 bases of the junction left unmatched. Germline assignment: CDR1 SNHLY and CDR2 FYNNEI. This CDR3 contains 15 residues.

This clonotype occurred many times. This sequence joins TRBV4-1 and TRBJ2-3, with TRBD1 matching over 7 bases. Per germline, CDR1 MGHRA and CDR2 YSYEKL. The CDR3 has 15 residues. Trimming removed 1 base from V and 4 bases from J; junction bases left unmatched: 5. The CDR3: CASSQVRQGADTQYF. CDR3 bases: TGCGCCAGCAGCCAAGTAAGACAGGGAGCAGATACGCAGTATTTT.

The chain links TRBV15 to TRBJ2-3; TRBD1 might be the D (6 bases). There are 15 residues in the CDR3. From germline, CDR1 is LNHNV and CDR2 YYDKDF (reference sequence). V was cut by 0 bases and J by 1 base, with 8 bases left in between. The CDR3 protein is CATSRDPGGTDTQYF. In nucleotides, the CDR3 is TGTGCCACCAGCAGAGACCCAGGGGGCACAGATACGCAGTATTTT.

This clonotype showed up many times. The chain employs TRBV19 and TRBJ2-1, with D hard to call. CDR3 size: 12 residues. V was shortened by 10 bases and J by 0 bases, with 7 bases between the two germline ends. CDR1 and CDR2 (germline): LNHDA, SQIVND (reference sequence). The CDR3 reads CATAISYNEQFF. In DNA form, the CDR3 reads TGTGCCACCGCCATCTCCTACAATGAGCAGTTCTTC.

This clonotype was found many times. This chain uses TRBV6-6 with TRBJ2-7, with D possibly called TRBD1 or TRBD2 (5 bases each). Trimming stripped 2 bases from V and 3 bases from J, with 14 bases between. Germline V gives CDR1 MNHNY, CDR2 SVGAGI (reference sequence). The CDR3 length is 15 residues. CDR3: CASSYPGGQIYEQYF. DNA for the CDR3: TGTGCCAGCAGTTACCCAGGAGGACAAATCTACGAGCAGTACTTC.

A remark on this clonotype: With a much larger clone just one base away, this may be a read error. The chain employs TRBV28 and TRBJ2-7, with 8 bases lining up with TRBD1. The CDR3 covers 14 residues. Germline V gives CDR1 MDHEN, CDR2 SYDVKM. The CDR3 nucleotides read TGTGCCGGCAGGCCCGGGACAGGTCCCTACGAGCAGTACTTC. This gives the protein CAGRPGTGPYEQYF.

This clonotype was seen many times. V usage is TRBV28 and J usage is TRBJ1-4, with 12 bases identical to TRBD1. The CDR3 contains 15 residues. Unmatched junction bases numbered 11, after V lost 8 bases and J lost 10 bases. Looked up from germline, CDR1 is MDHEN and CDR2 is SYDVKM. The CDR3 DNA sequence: TGTGCCAGCTCCCCTCCGGGACAGGGGGCTAGAAAACTGTTTTTT. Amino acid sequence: CASSPPGQGARKLFF. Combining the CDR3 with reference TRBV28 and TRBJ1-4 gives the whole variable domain DVKVTQSSRYLVKRTGEKVFLECVQDMDHENMFWYRQDPGLGLRLIYFSYDVKMKEKGDIPEGYSVSREKKERFSLILESASTNQTSMYLCASSPPGQGARKLFFGSGTQLSVL.

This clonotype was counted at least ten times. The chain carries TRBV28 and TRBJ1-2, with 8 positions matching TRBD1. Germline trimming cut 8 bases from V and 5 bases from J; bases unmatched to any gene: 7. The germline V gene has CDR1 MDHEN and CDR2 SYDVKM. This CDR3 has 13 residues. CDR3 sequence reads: CASGTGGRYGYTF. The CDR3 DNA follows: TGTGCCAGCGGAACAGGGGGTCGGTATGGCTACACCTTC.

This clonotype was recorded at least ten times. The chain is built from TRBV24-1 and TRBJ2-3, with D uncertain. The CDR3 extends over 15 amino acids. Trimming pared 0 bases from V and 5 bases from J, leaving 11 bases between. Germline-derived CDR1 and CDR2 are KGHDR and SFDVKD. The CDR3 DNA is TGTGCCACCAGTGATTTGACAGAACCGGGAGATACGCAGTATTTT. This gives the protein CATSDLTEPGDTQYF.

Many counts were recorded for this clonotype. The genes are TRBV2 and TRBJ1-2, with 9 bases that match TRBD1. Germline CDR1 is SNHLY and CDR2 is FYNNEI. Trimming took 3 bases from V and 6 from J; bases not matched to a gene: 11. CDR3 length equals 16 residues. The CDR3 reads CASSDPQGQGFNGYTF. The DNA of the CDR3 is TGTGCCAGCAGTGACCCTCAGGGACAGGGATTTAATGGCTACACCTTC.

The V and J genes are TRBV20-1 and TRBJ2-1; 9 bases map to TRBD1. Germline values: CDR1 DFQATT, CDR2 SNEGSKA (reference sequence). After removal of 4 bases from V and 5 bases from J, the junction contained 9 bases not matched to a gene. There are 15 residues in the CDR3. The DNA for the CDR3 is TGCAGTGCTAATACCGGACAGGGGACGGACAATGAGCAGTTCTTC. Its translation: CSANTGQGTDNEQFF.

The CDR3 region is CASSRDSWSNQPQHF. The CDR3 DNA reads TGTGCCAGCAGTCGGGACAGTTGGAGCAATCAGCCCCAGCATTTT. The chain links TRBV6-5 to TRBJ1-5; 7 positions agree with TRBD1. With V trimmed by 5 bases and J by 1 base, 5 bases remained unmatched. This CDR3 has 15 amino acids. Germline CDR1 is MNHEY and CDR2 is SVGAGI.

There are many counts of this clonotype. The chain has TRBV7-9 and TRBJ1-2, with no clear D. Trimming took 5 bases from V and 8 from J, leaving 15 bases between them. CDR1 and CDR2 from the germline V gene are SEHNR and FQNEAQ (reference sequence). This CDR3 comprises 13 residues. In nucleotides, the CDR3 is TGTGCCAGCAGCACCGACTGGGAAGCAGGCTACACCTTC. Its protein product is CASSTDWEAGYTF.

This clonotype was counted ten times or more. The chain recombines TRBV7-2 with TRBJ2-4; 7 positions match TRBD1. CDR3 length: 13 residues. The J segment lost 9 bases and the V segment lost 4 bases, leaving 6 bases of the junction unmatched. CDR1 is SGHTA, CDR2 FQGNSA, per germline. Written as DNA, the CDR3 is TGTGCCAGCAGCTCCGAACAGGGGAGCATTCAGTACTTC. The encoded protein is CASSSEQGSIQYF. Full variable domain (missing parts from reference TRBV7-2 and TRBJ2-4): GAGVSQSPSNKVTEKGKDVELRCDPISGHTALYWYRQSLGQGLEFLIYFQGNSAPDKSGLPSDRFSAERTGGSVSTLTIQRTQQEDSAVYLCASSSEQGSIQYFGAGTRLSVL.

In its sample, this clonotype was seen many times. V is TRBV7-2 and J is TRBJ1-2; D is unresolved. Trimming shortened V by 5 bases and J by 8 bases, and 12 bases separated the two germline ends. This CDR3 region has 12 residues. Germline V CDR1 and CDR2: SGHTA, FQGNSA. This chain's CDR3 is CASSRGRFGYTF. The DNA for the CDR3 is TGTGCCAGCAGCCGAGGTCGCTTCGGCTACACCTTC.

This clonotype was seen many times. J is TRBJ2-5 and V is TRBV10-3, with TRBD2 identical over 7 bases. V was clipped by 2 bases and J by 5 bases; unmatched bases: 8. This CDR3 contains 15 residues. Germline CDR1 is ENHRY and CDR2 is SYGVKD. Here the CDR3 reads CAISEAGGGRETQYF. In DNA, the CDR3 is TGTGCCATCAGTGAGGCGGGCGGGGGACGTGAGACCCAGTACTTC.

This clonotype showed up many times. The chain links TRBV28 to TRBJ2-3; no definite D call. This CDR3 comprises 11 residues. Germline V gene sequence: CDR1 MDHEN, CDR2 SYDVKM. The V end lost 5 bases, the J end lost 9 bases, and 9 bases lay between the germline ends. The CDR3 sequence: CASSDPRTQYF. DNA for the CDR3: TGTGCCAGCAGTGACCCTCGGACGCAGTATTTT.

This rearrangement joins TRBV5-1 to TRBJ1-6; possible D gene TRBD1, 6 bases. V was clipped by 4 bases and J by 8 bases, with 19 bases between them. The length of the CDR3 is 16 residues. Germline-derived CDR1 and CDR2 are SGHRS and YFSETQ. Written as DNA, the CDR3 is TGCGCCAGCAGCGTTTCCTTGCAGGGGATTGATTCACCCCTCCACTTT. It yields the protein CASSVSLQGIDSPLHF.

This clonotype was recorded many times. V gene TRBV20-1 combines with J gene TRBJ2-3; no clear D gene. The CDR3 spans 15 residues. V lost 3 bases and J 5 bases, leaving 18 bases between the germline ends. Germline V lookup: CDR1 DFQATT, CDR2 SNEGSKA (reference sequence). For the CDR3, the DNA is TGCAGTGCTAGTTGGCTGACAACCTTGGGAGATACGCAGTATTTT. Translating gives CSASWLTTLGDTQYF.

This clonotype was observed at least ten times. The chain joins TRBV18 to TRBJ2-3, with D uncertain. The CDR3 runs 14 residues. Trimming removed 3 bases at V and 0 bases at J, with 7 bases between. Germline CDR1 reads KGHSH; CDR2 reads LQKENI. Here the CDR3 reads CASSPPGSTDTQYF. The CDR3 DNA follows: TGTGCCAGCTCACCCCCCGGAAGCACAGATACGCAGTATTTT.

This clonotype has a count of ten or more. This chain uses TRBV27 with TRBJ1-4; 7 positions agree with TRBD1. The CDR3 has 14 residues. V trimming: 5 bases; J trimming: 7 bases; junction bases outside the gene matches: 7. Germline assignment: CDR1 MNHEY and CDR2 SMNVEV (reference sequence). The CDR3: CASSQQGFSEKLFF. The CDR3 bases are TGTGCCAGCAGTCAACAGGGGTTCAGTGAAAAACTGTTTTTT.